One and the same sample provided the 27 T cell receptor beta chains below, sequenced in a study of cytomegalovirus exposure and HLA in healthy donors. The PCR ran on 60 Vbeta and 13 Jbeta primers. Clones were sequenced by immunoSEQ multiplex PCR, and TCRdb holds only the in-frame ones, with some missing. This sample has approximately 220,000 clones, with almost 80% found just once. The sequencing input was PBMCs. Receptors originate from a man younger than 35 in good health and CMV-seronegative.

The J gene is TRBJ1-4, the V gene TRBV11-2, with 12 positions matching TRBD1. This CDR3 is 15 amino acids long. Per the germline V gene, CDR1 is SGHAT and CDR2 is FQNNGV. J lost 7 bases, V lost 4 bases, and 4 bases had no gene match. DNA of the CDR3: TGTGCCAGCAGCTCGGGGGACAGGGGGCTTGAAAAACTGTTTTTT. It encodes CASSSGDRGLEKLFF.

The chain joins TRBV19 to TRBJ1-1; D possibly corresponds to TRBD1 (6 bases). This CDR3 is 14 amino acids long. The germline CDR1 and CDR2 sequences are LNHDA and SQIVND (reference sequence). The CDR3 protein is CATNGGAENTEAFF. CDR3 nucleotide sequence: TGTGCTACGAATGGGGGGGCAGAGAACACTGAAGCTTTCTTT. Variable domain in full (rest from reference TRBV19 and TRBJ1-1): DGGITQSPKYLFRKEGQNVTLSCEQNLNHDAMYWYRQDPGQGLRLIYYSQIVNDFQKGDIAEGYSVSREKKESFPLTVTSAQKNPTAFYLCATNGGAENTEAFFGQGTRLTVV.

This rearrangement joins TRBV7-9 to TRBJ2-3; 14 bases line up with TRBD2. V lost 4 bases and J lost 2; bases outside the gene matches: 8. This CDR3 comprises 18 residues. The V gene's germline CDR1 is SEHNR and CDR2 FQNEAQ (reference sequence). CDR3 in amino acids: CASSSERLAGGFTDTQYF. DNA for the CDR3: TGTGCCAGCAGCTCGGAAAGACTAGCGGGGGGGTTCACAGATACGCAGTATTTT.

The V call is TRBV9, the J call TRBJ2-5; D unresolved. The CDR3 covers 15 residues. V lost 3 bases and J 2 bases, leaving 14 bases between the germline ends. The germline CDR1 and CDR2 sequences are SGDLS and YYNGEE. CDR3 bases: TGTGCCAGCAGCGCCGATACATCGCTTCAAGAGACCCAGTACTTC. Protein: CASSADTSLQETQYF.

Here the CDR3 reads CASRVSENNEQFF. The CDR3 DNA sequence: TGTGCCAGCAGGGTTAGCGAGAACAATGAGCAGTTCTTC. The genes are TRBV7-9 and TRBJ2-1; D possibly corresponds to TRBD2 (5 bases). The V and J ends lost 6 bases and 5 bases respectively, with 11 bases between them. The CDR3 has 13 residues. Germline V lookup: CDR1 SEHNR, CDR2 FQNEAQ (reference sequence).

The chain carries TRBV27 and TRBJ1-1, with D possibly matching TRBD1 (6 bases). The CDR3 is made up of 13 amino acids. Germline loops: CDR1 MNHEY, CDR2 SMNVEV (reference sequence). V lost 10 bases and J 6 bases, leaving 18 bases between the germline ends. The CDR3 DNA reads TGTGCCACCTTACAGGGAGGGGGGGCTGAAGCTTTCTTT. This sequence encodes CATLQGGGAEAFF.

V is TRBV6-6 and J is TRBJ1-5; maybe TRBD1 (5 bases). Trimming removed 2 bases from V and 5 bases from J, with 13 bases in between. The CDR3 covers 15 residues. The germline gives CDR1 MNHNY, CDR2 SVGAGI (reference sequence). CDR3 amino acids: CASSYRREGDQPQHF. DNA for the CDR3: TGTGCCAGCAGTTACCGCAGGGAAGGGGATCAGCCCCAGCATTTT.

The chain employs TRBV6-5 and TRBJ1-2; D ambiguous. This CDR3 contains 12 residues. Germline loops: CDR1 MNHEY, CDR2 SVGAGI. V gave up 5 bases and J gave up 6 bases, with 10 bases separating them. The CDR3 DNA is TGTGCCAGCAGTCGTACAGTTGATGGCTACACCTTC. Protein: CASSRTVDGYTF.

The rearrangement links TRBV9 to TRBJ1-2; 8 bases agree with TRBD1. The J segment lost 3 bases and the V segment lost 0 bases, leaving 7 bases of the junction unmatched. The germline gives CDR1 SGDLS, CDR2 YYNGEE. The CDR3 has 16 residues. Here the CDR3 reads CASSVAQGAIDYGYTF. In DNA, the CDR3 is TGTGCCAGCAGCGTAGCCCAGGGGGCGATAGACTATGGCTACACCTTC.

As regards this clone: Other DNA sequences in this specimen translate into the identical CDR3. The V gene is TRBV30, the J gene TRBJ2-1; D uncertain. Germline V gene sequence: CDR1 GTSNPN, CDR2 SVGIG (reference sequence). V gave up 2 bases and J gave up 5 bases, with 13 bases separating them. The length of the CDR3 is 14 residues. The CDR3 protein is CAWSKEIVNNEQFF. The CDR3 DNA reads TGTGCCTGGAGTAAGGAGATAGTTAACAATGAGCAGTTCTTC.

The CDR3 bases are TGTGCCAGCAGCGAACACGACAGGGTGTCTTCCGAGCAGTACTTC. Amino acids: CASSEHDRVSSEQYF. This chain connects TRBV9 to TRBJ2-7; 7 nucleotides line up with TRBD1. The CDR3 sequence is 15 residues long. Germline loops: CDR1 SGDLS, CDR2 YYNGEE. The V and J ends lost 3 bases and 6 bases, in that order; junction bases with no gene match: 12.

The chain carries TRBV4-3 and TRBJ1-1, with D unclear. The V end was cut by 0 bases, the J end by 1 base, with 6 bases between. The germline CDR1 and CDR2 sequences are LGHNA and YSLEER. The CDR3 runs 14 residues. The CDR3 sequence: CASSQDAGNTEAFF. The CDR3 DNA is TGCGCCAGCAGCCAAGATGCAGGGAACACTGAAGCTTTCTTT.

CDR3 sequence (DNA): TGTGCCAGCAGTTATTCCCACCCAGGGAATGGAAATGAGCAGTTCTTC. It codes for CASSYSHPGNGNEQFF. V usage is TRBV6-5 and J usage is TRBJ2-1, with D maybe TRBD1 (5 bases). CDR1 and CDR2 (germline): MNHEY, SVGAGI. Trimming removed 3 bases from V and 7 bases from J, with 19 bases in between. The CDR3 is 16 residues long.

This clone occurred once. V is TRBV7-2 and J is TRBJ2-3; a weak D match, TRBD2 (6 bases). With 1 base removed from V and 2 bases from J, the gap between germline ends came to 13 bases. This CDR3 is 16 amino acids long. Germline-derived CDR1 and CDR2 are SGHTA and FQGNSA. This CDR3 reads CASSLGLRRDTDTQYF. CDR3 bases: TGTGCCAGCAGCTTAGGTCTCAGGAGGGACACAGATACGCAGTATTTT.

The chain recombines TRBV27 with TRBJ2-2, with 8 positions matching TRBD2. The CDR3 has 16 residues. After removal of 5 bases from V and 0 bases from J, the junction contained 5 bases not matched to a gene. In germline, CDR1 is MNHEY, CDR2 SMNVEV (reference sequence). As DNA, the CDR3 is TGTGCCAGCAGTCCGACTAGCGTGCCGAACACCGGGGAGCTGTTTTTT. Encoded protein: CASSPTSVPNTGELFF.

The chain has TRBV4-2 and TRBJ1-1; D is unclear. V was cut by 3 bases and J by 6 bases, with 11 bases left in between. The CDR3 length is 13 residues. Looked up from germline, CDR1 is LGHNA and CDR2 is YNFKEQ. This CDR3 is CASSQIEPSEAFF. CDR3 DNA sequence: TGTGCCAGCAGCCAGATCGAGCCTTCTGAAGCTTTCTTT.

The chain joins TRBV11-3 to TRBJ2-2, with unresolved D. CDR3 length: 13 residues. Germline assignment: CDR1 SGHNT and CDR2 YENEEA. Trimming cost V 3 bases and J 6 bases, with 8 bases left between them. CDR3 sequence reads: CASSFRVPGELFF. The CDR3 DNA follows: TGTGCCAGCAGCTTCCGAGTTCCCGGGGAGCTGTTTTTT.

This sequence joins TRBV7-8 and TRBJ2-7; 8 positions match TRBD1. This CDR3 is built from 15 residues. Trimming at V came to 2 bases and at J to 1 base, leaving 4 bases not matched to a gene. Germline CDR1 and CDR2: SGHVS and FQNEAQ. CDR3 in amino acids: CASSLSGTGSYEQYF. The DNA of the CDR3 is TGTGCCAGCAGCTTATCCGGGACAGGATCCTACGAGCAGTACTTC.

This clone was counted between two and nine times. V is TRBV6-4 and J is TRBJ2-3, with D maybe TRBD1 (6 bases). V was pared by 9 bases and J by 7 bases, with 32 bases between. The germline V gene has CDR1 MRHNA and CDR2 SNTAGT. The length of the CDR3 is 18 residues. CDR3 nucleotides: TGTGCCAGGACCCCTTATACTGGGATCCGGGACATTCCCTATACGCAGTATTTT. As protein: CARTPYTGIRDIPYTQYF.

The chain links TRBV4-3 to TRBJ1-1; unclear D gene. Trimming removed 8 bases at V and 0 bases at J, with 10 bases between. This CDR3 spans 13 amino acids. Looked up from germline, CDR1 is LGHNA and CDR2 is YSLEER. CDR3 amino acids: CASGRQMNTEAFF. CDR3 in DNA: TGCGCCAGCGGCCGACAAATGAACACTGAAGCTTTCTTT.

The CDR3: CAWNLAGGPGIQYF. In nucleotides, the CDR3 is TGTGCCTGGAATCTAGCGGGAGGGCCCGGCATTCAGTACTTC. This chain uses TRBV30 with TRBJ2-4; 12 nucleotides match TRBD2. J lost 9 bases, V lost 4 bases, and 7 bases had no gene match. The germline V gene has CDR1 GTSNPN and CDR2 SVGIG (reference sequence). The CDR3 is made up of 14 amino acids.

This clone has just a few counts. The gene calls are TRBV7-8 and TRBJ2-7; 7 bases match TRBD2. This CDR3 contains 14 residues. After removal of 5 bases from V and 6 bases from J, the junction contained 10 bases not matched to a gene. CDR1 and CDR2 (germline): SGHVS, FQNEAQ. The CDR3, as DNA: TGTGCCAGCAGCACCATGGGGGGGGGAGGCGAGCAGTACTTC. The encoded protein is CASSTMGGGGEQYF.

This clone was seen more than once but under ten times. At the DNA level, this CDR3 is encoded by other sequences in the same sample as well. The chain uses TRBV7-2 and TRBJ2-2, with 9 bases that match TRBD1. Germline V gives CDR1 SGHTA, CDR2 FQGNSA. V lost 4 bases, J lost 5 bases, and 2 bases stayed unmatched. This CDR3 is built from 14 residues. CDR3: CASSSTGGTGELFF. CDR3 bases: TGTGCCAGCAGCTCGACAGGGGGTACCGGGGAGCTGTTTTTT.

The chain employs TRBV6-5 and TRBJ1-2; D is unclear. This CDR3 is 12 amino acids long. V gave up 7 bases and J gave up 8 bases, with 14 bases separating them. Germline loops: CDR1 MNHEY, CDR2 SVGAGI. CDR3 coding DNA: TGTGCCAGCACCAATCCGGGGTGGGGCTACACCTTC. It specifies CASTNPGWGYTF.

The chain uses TRBV11-3 and TRBJ2-7; weak D call: TRBD2 (7 bases). The germline V and J ends were trimmed by 5 bases and 1 base, with 21 bases remaining between them. The germline V gene has CDR1 SGHNT and CDR2 YENEEA. CDR3 length: 17 residues. CDR3 in amino acids: CASSGGGRGPSSYEQYF. CDR3 DNA: TGTGCCAGCAGCGGGGGGGGCCGGGGGCCATCTTCCTACGAGCAGTACTTC.

The CDR3 coding sequence is TGCGCCAGCAGCTTGCCGGACAACGAGCAGTACTTC. It codes for CASSLPDNEQYF. The V gene is TRBV5-1, the J gene TRBJ2-7, with D possibly TRBD1 on 5 matching bases. V gave up 1 base and J gave up 5 bases, with 7 bases separating them. Germline values: CDR1 SGHRS, CDR2 YFSETQ. CDR3 length: 12 residues. The variable domain in full, with the rest retrieved from reference TRBV5-1 and TRBJ2-7, is KAGVTQTPRYLIKTRGQQVTLSCSPISGHRSVSWYQQTPGQGLQFLFEYFSETQRNKGNFPGRFSGRQFSNSRSEMNVSTLELGDSALYLCASSLPDNEQYFGPGTRLTVT.

This clone was detected only once. The J gene is TRBJ2-4, the V gene TRBV30; 13 bases match TRBD2. The J segment lost 4 bases and the V segment lost 1 base, leaving 16 bases of the junction unmatched. Germline CDR1 GTSNPN, CDR2 SVGIG (reference sequence). CDR3 length: 20 residues. The CDR3 sequence is CAWSGGTSGTFGAAKNIQYF. The CDR3 nucleotides are TGTGCCTGGAGTGGCGGGACTAGCGGGACCTTCGGGGCGGCAAAAAACATTCAGTACTTC.